Below are 8 T cell receptor beta chains sequenced from a single sample in a study of cytomegalovirus exposure and HLA in healthy donors. Only in-frame clones appear in the TCRdb table, and some are missing; sequencing was by immunoSEQ multiplex PCR. Among 110,000 or so clones, about nine tenths were seen once, and the ten largest hold about 2%. The source material was PBMCs. The receptors come from a woman younger than 30 in good health and CMV-seronegative.

The count of this clone is one. CDR3 loop: CASSYSGRVNTGELFF. In DNA, the CDR3 is TGTGCCAGCAGTTACTCGGGCAGGGTGAACACCGGGGAGCTGTTTTTT. V is TRBV6-5 and J is TRBJ2-2; D may be TRBD1 (5 bases). Germline V gives CDR1 MNHEY, CDR2 SVGAGI. The V and J ends lost 0 bases and 1 base respectively, with 9 bases between them. The CDR3 is 16 amino acids.

The genes are TRBV19 and TRBJ2-6; possibly TRBD1 for D (6 bases). V was pared by 6 bases and J by 0 bases, with 12 bases between. The CDR3 extends over 16 amino acids. CDR1 and CDR2 from the germline V gene are LNHDA and SQIVND (reference sequence). The CDR3 nucleotides are TGTGCCAGTAGCGTCTCCAGGGGCTCTGGGGCCAACGTCCTGACTTTC. This codes for CASSVSRGSGANVLTF.

V gene TRBV2 combines with J gene TRBJ2-5, with 9 bases fitting TRBD2. In germline, CDR1 is SNHLY, CDR2 FYNNEI. The CDR3 is 13 amino acids. The ends lost 6 bases at V and 3 bases at J; junction bases unmatched: 2. The CDR3 bases are TGTGCCAGCAGGGTAGCGGGAGAAGAGACCCAGTACTTC. It is translated as CASRVAGEETQYF.

Details on this clone: Other DNA sequences in the same sample also yield this CDR3. The gene calls are TRBV15 and TRBJ2-5; TRBD1 matches 8 bases. After removal of 5 bases from V and 5 bases from J, the junction contained 4 bases not matched to a gene. Germline CDR1 LNHNV, CDR2 YYDKDF (reference sequence). CDR3 size: 13 residues. The DNA for the CDR3 is TGTGCCACCAGCCGGAGACAGGGGGAGACCCAGTACTTC. Translated: CATSRRQGETQYF.

For this clone: Other DNA sequences in this specimen translate into the identical CDR3. The chain carries TRBV27 and TRBJ2-3; D perhaps matches TRBD2 (6 bases). Per the germline V gene, CDR1 is MNHEY and CDR2 is SMNVEV (reference sequence). Between the trimmed V and J ends, which lost 2 bases and 0 bases, there was a span of 12 bases. The CDR3 sequence is 16 residues long. CDR3 DNA: TGTGCCAGCAGTTTAACCCCGGGGACTAGCACAGATACGCAGTATTTT. It yields the protein CASSLTPGTSTDTQYF.

This rearrangement joins TRBV11-3 to TRBJ2-3, with D perhaps TRBD2 (5 bases). The germline CDR1 and CDR2 sequences are SGHNT and YENEEA. The V end lost 3 bases, the J end lost 6 bases, and 10 bases lay between the germline ends. The CDR3 sequence is 13 residues long. The CDR3 region is CASSLEVSDTQYF. The CDR3 region has the DNA TGTGCCAGCAGCTTGGAGGTTTCGGATACGCAGTATTTT.

The rearrangement joins TRBV4-1 to TRBJ2-1; TRBD2 matches 11 bases. Germline values: CDR1 MGHRA, CDR2 YSYEKL. The CDR3 is made up of 17 amino acids. V shed 1 base and J 0 bases; nucleotides not matched to a gene: 2. The CDR3 sequence is CASSQGTSGPSYNEQFF. The CDR3 nucleotides read TGCGCCAGCAGCCAAGGGACTAGCGGGCCCTCCTACAATGAGCAGTTCTTC.

This chain links TRBV7-2 with TRBJ2-7; D is undetermined. Trimming stripped 3 bases from V and 3 bases from J, with 3 bases between. This CDR3 is built from 11 residues. Germline lookup yields CDR1 SGHTA and CDR2 FQGNSA. The CDR3 region has the DNA TGTGCCAGCAGCTTCTACTACGAGCAGTACTTC. As protein: CASSFYYEQYF.